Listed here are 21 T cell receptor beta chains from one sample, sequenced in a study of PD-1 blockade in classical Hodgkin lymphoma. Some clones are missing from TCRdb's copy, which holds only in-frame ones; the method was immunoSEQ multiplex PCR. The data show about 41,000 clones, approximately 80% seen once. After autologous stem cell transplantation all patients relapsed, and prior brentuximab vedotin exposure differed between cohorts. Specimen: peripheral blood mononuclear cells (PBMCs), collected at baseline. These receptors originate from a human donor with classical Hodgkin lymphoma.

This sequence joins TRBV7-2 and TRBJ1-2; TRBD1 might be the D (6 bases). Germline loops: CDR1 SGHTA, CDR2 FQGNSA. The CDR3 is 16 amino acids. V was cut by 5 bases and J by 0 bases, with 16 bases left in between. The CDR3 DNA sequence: TGTGCCAGCAGCCCTGGGGGGGGCCGGGCTAACTATGGCTACACCTTC. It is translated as CASSPGGGRANYGYTF.

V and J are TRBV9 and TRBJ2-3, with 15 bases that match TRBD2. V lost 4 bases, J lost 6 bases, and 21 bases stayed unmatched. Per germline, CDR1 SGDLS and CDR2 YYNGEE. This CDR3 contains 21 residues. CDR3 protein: CASSSRRRDGLAGGLGDTQYF. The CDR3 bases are TGTGCCAGCAGCTCCCGACGGAGAGACGGACTAGCGGGAGGGCTGGGGGATACGCAGTATTTT.

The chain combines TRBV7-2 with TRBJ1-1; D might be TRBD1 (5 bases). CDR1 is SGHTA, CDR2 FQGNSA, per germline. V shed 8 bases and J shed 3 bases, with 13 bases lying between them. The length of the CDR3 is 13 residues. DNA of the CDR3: TGTGCCAGCTTCCGAGGGGTTGACACTGAAGCTTTCTTT. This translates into CASFRGVDTEAFF.

The CDR3 nucleotides are TGTGCCAGCAGTTTACCGACGGATGGGACTAGCGGGTTACAGGGAGATACGCAGTATTTT. Amino acid sequence: CASSLPTDGTSGLQGDTQYF. The rearrangement joins TRBV28 to TRBJ2-3; 12 positions agree with TRBD2. V dropped 2 bases and J dropped 5; count of bases not matched to a gene: 17. The CDR3 has 20 amino acids. Germline assignment: CDR1 MDHEN and CDR2 SYDVKM.

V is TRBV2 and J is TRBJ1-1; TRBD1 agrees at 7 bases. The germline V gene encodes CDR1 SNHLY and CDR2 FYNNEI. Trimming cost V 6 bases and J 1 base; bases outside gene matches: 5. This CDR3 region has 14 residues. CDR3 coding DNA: TGTGCCAGCAGGAACCGGGACAGGAACACTGAAGCTTTCTTT. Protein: CASRNRDRNTEAFF.

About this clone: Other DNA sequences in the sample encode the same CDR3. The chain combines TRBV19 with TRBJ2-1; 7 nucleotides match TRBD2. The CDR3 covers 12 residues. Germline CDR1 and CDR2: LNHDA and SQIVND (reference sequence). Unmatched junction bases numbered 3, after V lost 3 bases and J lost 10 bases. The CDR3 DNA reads TGTGCCAGTAGTATCGTGGGAGGGGAGCAGTTCTTC. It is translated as CASSIVGGEQFF. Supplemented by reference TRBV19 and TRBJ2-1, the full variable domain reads DGGITQSPKYLFRKEGQNVTLSCEQNLNHDAMYWYRQDPGQGLRLIYYSQIVNDFQKGDIAEGYSVSREKKESFPLTVTSAQKNPTAFYLCASSIVGGEQFFGPGTRLTVL.

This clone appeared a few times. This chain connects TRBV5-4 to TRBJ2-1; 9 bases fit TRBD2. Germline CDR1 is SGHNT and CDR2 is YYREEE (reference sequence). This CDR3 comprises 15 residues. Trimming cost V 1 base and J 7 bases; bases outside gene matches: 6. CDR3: CASSLQREDPNEQFF. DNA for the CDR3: TGTGCCAGCAGCTTGCAGCGGGAGGACCCTAATGAGCAGTTCTTC.

CDR3 sequence (DNA): TGTGCCAGTTCGACAGGGAGCGCGTACGAGCAGTACTTC. This sequence encodes CASSTGSAYEQYF. The genes are TRBV6-6 and TRBJ2-7; TRBD1 matches at 7 bases. The germline V gene encodes CDR1 MNHNY and CDR2 SVGAGI (reference sequence). V trimming: 9 bases; J trimming: 4 bases; junction bases outside the gene matches: 9. This CDR3 has 13 residues.

CDR3 amino acids: CASSSRQGGEQYF. The CDR3 DNA is TGTGCCAGCAGTTCTAGACAGGGTGGCGAGCAGTACTTC. This chain joins TRBV27 and TRBJ2-7; TRBD1 aligns across 7 bases. Looked up from germline, CDR1 is MNHEY and CDR2 is SMNVEV (reference sequence). V shed 4 bases and J 6 bases; nucleotides not matched to a gene: 6. The length of the CDR3 is 13 residues.

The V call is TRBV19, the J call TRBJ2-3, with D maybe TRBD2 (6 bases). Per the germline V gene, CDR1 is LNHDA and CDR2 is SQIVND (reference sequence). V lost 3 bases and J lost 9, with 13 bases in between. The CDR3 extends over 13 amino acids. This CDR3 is CASSMGGISTQYF. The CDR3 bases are TGTGCCAGTAGTATGGGGGGAATTTCCACGCAGTATTTT.

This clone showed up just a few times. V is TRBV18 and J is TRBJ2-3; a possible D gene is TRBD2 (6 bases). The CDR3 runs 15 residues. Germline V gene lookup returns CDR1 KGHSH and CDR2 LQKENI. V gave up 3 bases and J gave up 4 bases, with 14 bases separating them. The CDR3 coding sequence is TGTGCCAGCTCACCGGGATTACTAGCCGCAGATACGCAGTATTTT. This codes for CASSPGLLAADTQYF.

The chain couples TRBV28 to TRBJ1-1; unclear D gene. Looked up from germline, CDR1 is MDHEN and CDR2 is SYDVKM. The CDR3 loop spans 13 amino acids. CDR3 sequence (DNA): TGTGGCAGTTCGGGCCCTATGAACACTGAAGCTTTCTTT. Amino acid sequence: CGSSGPMNTEAFF.

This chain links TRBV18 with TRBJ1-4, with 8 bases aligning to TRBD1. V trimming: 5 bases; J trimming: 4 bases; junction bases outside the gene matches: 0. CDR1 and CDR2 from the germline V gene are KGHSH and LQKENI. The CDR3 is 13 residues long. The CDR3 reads CASSGQGNEKLFF. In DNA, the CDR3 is TGTGCCAGCTCAGGACAGGGTAATGAAAAACTGTTTTTT.

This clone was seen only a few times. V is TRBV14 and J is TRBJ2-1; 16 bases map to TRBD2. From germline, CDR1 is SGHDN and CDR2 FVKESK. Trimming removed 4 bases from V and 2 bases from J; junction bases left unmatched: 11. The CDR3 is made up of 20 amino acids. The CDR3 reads CASSPSGLAGGVPTYNEQFF. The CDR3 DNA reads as TGTGCCAGCAGCCCTTCGGGACTAGCGGGAGGGGTTCCCACCTACAATGAGCAGTTCTTC.

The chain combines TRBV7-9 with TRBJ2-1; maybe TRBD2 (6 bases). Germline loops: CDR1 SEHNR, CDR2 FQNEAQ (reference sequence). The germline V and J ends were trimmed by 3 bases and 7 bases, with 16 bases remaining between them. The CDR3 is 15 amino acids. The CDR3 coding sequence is TGTGCCAGCAGCTTCCCGTACGGGACTCCGAATGAGCAGTTCTTC. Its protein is CASSFPYGTPNEQFF. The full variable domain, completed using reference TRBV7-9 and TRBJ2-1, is DTGVSQNPRHKITKRGQNVTFRCDPISEHNRLYWYRQTLGQGPEFLTYFQNEAQLEKSRLLSDRFSAERPKGSFSTLEIQRTEQGDSAMYLCASSFPYGTPNEQFFGPGTRLTVL.

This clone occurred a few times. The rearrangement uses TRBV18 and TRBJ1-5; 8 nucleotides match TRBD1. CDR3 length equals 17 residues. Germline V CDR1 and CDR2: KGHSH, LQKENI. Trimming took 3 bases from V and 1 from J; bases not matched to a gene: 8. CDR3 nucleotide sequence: TGTGCCAGCTCACCTACAGGGGGGACCGCGAGCAATCAGCCCCAGCATTTT. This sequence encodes CASSPTGGTASNQPQHF.

This chain's CDR3 is CASRTLASTDTQYF. The CDR3 DNA reads TGTGCCAGCAGAACGCTAGCAAGCACAGATACGCAGTATTTT. The gene calls are TRBV7-2 and TRBJ2-3, with D possibly TRBD2 on 5 matching bases. The CDR3 contains 14 residues. CDR1 and CDR2 (germline): SGHTA, FQGNSA. Trimming took off 6 bases at V and 0 bases at J, with 10 bases between the two ends. Filled out from reference TRBV7-2 and TRBJ2-3, the complete variable domain reads GAGVSQSPSNKVTEKGKDVELRCDPISGHTALYWYRQSLGQGLEFLIYFQGNSAPDKSGLPSDRFSAERTGGSVSTLTIQRTQQEDSAVYLCASRTLASTDTQYFGPGTRLTVL.

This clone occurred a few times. CDR3 in amino acids: CSVKAGVRRENTEAFF. DNA for the CDR3: TGCAGCGTGAAGGCGGGAGTAAGACGGGAGAACACTGAAGCTTTCTTT. The rearrangement links TRBV29-1 to TRBJ1-1; no clear D. Germline CDR1 SQVTM, CDR2 ANQGSEA. V was clipped by 6 bases and J by 1 base, with 21 bases between them. This CDR3 has 16 residues.

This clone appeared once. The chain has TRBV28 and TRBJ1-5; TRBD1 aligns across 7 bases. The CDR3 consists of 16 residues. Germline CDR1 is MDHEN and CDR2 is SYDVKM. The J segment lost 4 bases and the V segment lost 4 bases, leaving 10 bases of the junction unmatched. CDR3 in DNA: TGTGCCAGCAGTTCAGCCAGACAGGGAAGAAATCAGCCCCAGCATTTT. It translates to CASSSARQGRNQPQHF.

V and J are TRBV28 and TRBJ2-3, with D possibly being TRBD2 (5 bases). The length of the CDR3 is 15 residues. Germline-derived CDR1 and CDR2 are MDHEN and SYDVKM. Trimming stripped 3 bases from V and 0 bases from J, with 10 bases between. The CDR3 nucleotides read TGTGCCAGCAGTTTGGGCGGGTCAAGCACAGATACGCAGTATTTT. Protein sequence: CASSLGGSSTDTQYF.

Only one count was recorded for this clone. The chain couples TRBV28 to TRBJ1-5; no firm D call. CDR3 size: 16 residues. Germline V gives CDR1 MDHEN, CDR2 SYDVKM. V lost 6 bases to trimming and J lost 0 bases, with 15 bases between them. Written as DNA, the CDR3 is TGTGCCAGCAGGGCGGGAGGCGTCTATAGCAATCAGCCCCAGCATTTT. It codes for CASRAGGVYSNQPQHF.